The TCR beta chain described here comes from a study of PD-L1 blockade in urothelial cancer. Study-wide context: A median about 150,000 T cells were found in blood samples.

The germline V gene has CDR1 MNHEY and CDR2 SMNVEV (reference sequence). V lost 6 bases and J lost 0; bases outside the gene matches: 5. CDR3 size: 16 residues. The time point is: pretreatment peripheral blood. Method: immunoSEQ multiplex PCR; TCRdb's copy keeps in-frame clones and lacks some. The table lists roughly 100,000 clones, roughly 90% of them singletons. The source is a woman aged 80 or older with urothelial cancer. The input for sequencing was PBMCs, taken around atezolizumab (anti-PD-L1) treatment. The rearrangement uses TRBV27 and TRBJ2-6; 7 bases line up with TRBD1. The CDR3 is CASSSTGNSGANVLTF. CDR3 sequence (DNA): TGTGCCAGCAGCTCGACAGGGAACTCTGGGGCCAACGTCCTGACTTTC.